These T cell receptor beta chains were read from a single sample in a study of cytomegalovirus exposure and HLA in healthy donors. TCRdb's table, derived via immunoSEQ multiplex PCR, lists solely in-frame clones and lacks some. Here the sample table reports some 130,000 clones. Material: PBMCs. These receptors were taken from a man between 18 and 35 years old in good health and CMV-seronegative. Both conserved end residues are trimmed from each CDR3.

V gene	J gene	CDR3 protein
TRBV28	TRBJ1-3	ASSLAFGGRVVGGNTIY
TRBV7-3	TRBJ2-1	ASSPGGLAGGLNEQF
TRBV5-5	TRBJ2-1	ASSWSSYNEQF
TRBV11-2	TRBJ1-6	ASSTQNNSPLH
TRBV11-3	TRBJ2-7	ASSLELTSSPLEQY
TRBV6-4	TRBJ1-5	ASSEQTGQPQH
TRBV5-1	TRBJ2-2	ASSLGRLNTGELF
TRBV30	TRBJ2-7	AWSVSGNYEQY
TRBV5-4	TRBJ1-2	ASSEGQNYGYT
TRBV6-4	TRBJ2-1	ASSSFPGQIYNEQF
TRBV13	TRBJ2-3	ASSLGPQSSGRTDTQY
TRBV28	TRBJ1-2	AILSGTSYGYT
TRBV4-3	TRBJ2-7	ASSQDPTSYEQY
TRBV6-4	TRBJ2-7	ASRKGQLYEQY
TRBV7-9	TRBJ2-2	ASSSRPWTMNTGELF
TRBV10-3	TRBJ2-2	AISESSHSGSNTGELF
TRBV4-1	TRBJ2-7	ASSQAGGPYEQY
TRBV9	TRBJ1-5	ASSVNAAGGPQH
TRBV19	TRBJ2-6	ASSSFPRVLGANVLT
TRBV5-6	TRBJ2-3	ASSLQGWGDTQY
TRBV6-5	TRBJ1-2	ASSYPSTGGDGYT
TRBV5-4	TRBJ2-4	ASSLAGGSIQY
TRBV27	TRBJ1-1	ASSSGQDYLNTEAF
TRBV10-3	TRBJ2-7	AISEPRRGYEQY
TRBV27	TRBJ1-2	ASSFRTGSYGYT
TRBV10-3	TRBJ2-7	AIRKTGMYEQY
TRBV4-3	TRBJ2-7	ASSQDLAGGRGEQY
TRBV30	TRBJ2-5	AAGTSGGASQTQY
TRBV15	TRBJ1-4	ATSREGGGMANEKLF
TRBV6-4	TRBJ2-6	ASTPNQVSGANVLT
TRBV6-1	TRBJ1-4	ASSVGSFNEKLF
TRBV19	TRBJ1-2	ASNVPGQGSGGYGYT
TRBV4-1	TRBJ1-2	ASSPGGITTSNYGYT
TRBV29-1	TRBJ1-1	SVGTGNTEAF
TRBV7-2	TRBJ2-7	ASSSSGLPGEQY
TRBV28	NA	ASSLTDRGLGEQY
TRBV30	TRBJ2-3	AWTGRDRRYTDTQY
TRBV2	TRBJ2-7	ASSGRWDSSYEQY
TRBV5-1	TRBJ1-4	ASSFAATGASITNEKLF
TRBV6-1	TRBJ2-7	ASRGQINSYEQY
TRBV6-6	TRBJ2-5	ASSYSGRRVETQY
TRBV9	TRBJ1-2	ASSGPGQDPYGYT
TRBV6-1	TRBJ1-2	ASSEQGAGYGYT
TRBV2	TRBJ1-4	ASSRGARTNEKLF